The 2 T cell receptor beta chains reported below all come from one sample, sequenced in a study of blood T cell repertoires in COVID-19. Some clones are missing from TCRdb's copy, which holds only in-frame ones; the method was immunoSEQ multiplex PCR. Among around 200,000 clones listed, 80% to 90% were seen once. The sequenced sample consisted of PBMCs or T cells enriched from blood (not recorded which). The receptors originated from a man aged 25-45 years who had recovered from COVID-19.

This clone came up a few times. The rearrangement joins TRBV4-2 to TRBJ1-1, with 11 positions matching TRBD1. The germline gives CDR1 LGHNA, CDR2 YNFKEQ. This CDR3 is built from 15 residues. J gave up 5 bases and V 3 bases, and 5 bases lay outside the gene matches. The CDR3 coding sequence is TGTGCCAGCAGCCACGAAGGGACAGGGGGGACTGAAGCTTTCTTT. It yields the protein CASSHEGTGGTEAFF.

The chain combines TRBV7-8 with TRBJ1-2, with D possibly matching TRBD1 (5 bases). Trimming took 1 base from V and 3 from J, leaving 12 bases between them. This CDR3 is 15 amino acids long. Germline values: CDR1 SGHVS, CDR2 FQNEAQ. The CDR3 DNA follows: TGTGCCAGCAGCTTAGGGGCCAGGGTGGACTATGGCTACACCTTC. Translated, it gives CASSLGARVDYGYTF.